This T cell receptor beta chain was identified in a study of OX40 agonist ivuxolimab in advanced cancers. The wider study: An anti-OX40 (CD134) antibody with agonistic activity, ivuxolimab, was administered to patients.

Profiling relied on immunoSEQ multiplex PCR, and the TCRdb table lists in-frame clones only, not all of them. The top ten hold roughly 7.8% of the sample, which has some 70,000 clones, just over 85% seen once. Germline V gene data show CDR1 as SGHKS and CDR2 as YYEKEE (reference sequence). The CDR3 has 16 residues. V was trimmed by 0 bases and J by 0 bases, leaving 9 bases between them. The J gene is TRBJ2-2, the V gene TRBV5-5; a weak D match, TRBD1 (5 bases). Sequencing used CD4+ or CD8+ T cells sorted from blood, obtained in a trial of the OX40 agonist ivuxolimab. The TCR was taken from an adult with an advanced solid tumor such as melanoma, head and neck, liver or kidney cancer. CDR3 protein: CASSLAPDTNTGELFF. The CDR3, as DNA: TGTGCCAGCAGCTTGGCCCCGGACACGAACACCGGGGAGCTGTTTTTT.